The 20 T cell receptor beta chains below come from one sample, sequenced in a study of T cell repertoires in cytomegalovirus infection. Via MiXCR, TCRdb re-called the reads, giving one row per CDR3 protein. The sample holds about 300,000 distinct CDR3 sequences; around 9.6% are singletons and the top ten take less than 3%. Material: PBMCs. These receptors were obtained from a human donor in good health (CMV status not recorded). Some clones in this sample may be carry-over from other donors' samples.

This clonotype was observed many times. The gene calls are TRBV7-3 and TRBJ2-3, with D possibly matching TRBD2 (7 bases). This CDR3 contains 15 residues. CDR1 is SGHTA and CDR2 is FQGTGA in the germline V gene. V lost 4 bases to trimming and J lost 0 bases, with 11 bases between them. The CDR3 nucleotides read TGTGCCAGCAGCTCTGCGGGGGCTAGCACAGATACGCAGTATTTT. It codes for CASSSAGASTDTQYF. The whole variable domain, filled in from reference TRBV7-3 and TRBJ2-3, reads GAGVSQTPSNKVTEKGKYVELRCDPISGHTALYWYRQSLGQGPEFLIYFQGTGAADDSGLPNDRFFAVRPEGSVSTLKIQRTERGDSAVYLCASSSAGASTDTQYFGPGTRLTVL.

In its sample, this clonotype was seen many times. The chain recombines TRBV6-2 or TRBV6-3 with TRBJ2-2; 8 bases are a match to TRBD1. Per germline, CDR1 MNHEY and CDR2 SVGEGT. The V segment lost 5 bases and the J segment 12 bases; nucleotides outside the gene matches: 5. CDR3 length equals 12 residues. Here the CDR3 reads CASSKRQGKLFF. Written as DNA, the CDR3 is TGTGCCAGCAGTAAAAGACAGGGGAAGCTGTTTTTT.

This clonotype occurred a few times. The chain recombines TRBV6-5 with TRBJ2-7, with D hard to call. The V gene lost 2 bases and the J gene lost 3 bases, with 8 bases spanning the gap. Germline V gene data show CDR1 as MNHEY and CDR2 as SVGAGI. The CDR3 runs 13 residues. CDR3: CASSYGPRYEQYV. CDR3 bases: TGTGCCAGCAGTTACGGCCCGCGCTACGAGCAGTACGTC.

This clonotype was counted ten times or more. The V and J genes are TRBV23-1 and TRBJ1-5; possibly TRBD1 for D (6 bases). TRBV23-1 qualifies as an ORF whose function is uncertain. The V and J ends lost 8 bases and 1 base respectively, with 12 bases between them. The CDR3 consists of 14 residues. The CDR3 region has the DNA TGCGCCAGCTCACAGGGAGGAAGCAATCAGCCCCAGCATTTT. This codes for CASSQGGSNQPQHF.

This clonotype was picked up many times. CDR3 DNA: TGCAGTGCTAGAGACGGGCGCGATGAGCAGTTCTTC. It codes for CSARDGRDEQFF. The rearrangement joins TRBV20-1 to TRBJ2-1; D gene uncertain. The CDR3 length is 12 residues. Trimming stripped 0 bases from V and 8 bases from J, with 8 bases between. Germline V gives CDR1 DFQATT, CDR2 SNEGSKA (reference sequence).

This clonotype occurred a few times. CDR3 DNA: TGTGCCAGCTCACATTCGACAGGGGACCTCTCTGGGGCCAACGTCCTGACTTTC. Amino acids: CASSHSTGDLSGANVLTF. This chain connects TRBV18 to TRBJ2-6, with 8 positions matching TRBD1. V trimming: 4 bases; J trimming: 0 bases; junction bases outside the gene matches: 8. The CDR3 is made up of 18 amino acids. Germline V gives CDR1 KGHSH, CDR2 LQKENI. Full variable domain (missing parts from reference TRBV18 and TRBJ2-6): NAGVMQNPRHLVRRRGQEARLRCSPMKGHSHVYWYRQLPEEGLKFMVYLQKENIIDESGMPKERFSAEFPKEGPSILRIQQVVRGDSAAYFCASSHSTGDLSGANVLTFGAGSRLTVL.

This clonotype was seen many times. The CDR3 is CASSLLDQPQHF. In DNA, the CDR3 is TGTGCCAGCAGCCTCCTTGATCAGCCCCAGCATTTT. The rearrangement uses TRBV7-2 and TRBJ1-5; D ambiguous. Deletions cut 5 bases from V and 5 bases from J, with 7 bases between. Germline CDR1 is SGHTA and CDR2 is FQGNSA. The CDR3 loop spans 12 amino acids.

This clonotype came up many times. The chain uses TRBV28 and TRBJ2-3, with D maybe TRBD2 (5 bases). The CDR3 runs to 15 residues. Deletions cut 6 bases from V and 3 bases from J, with 16 bases between. Per the germline V gene, CDR1 is MDHEN and CDR2 is SYDVKM. CDR3 loop: CASSSRTSGTDTQYF. The CDR3 nucleotides read TGTGCCAGCAGCTCCCGGACTTCGGGAACAGATACGCAGTATTTT.

This clonotype has more than one count but fewer than ten. In DNA, the CDR3 is TGTGCCAGCAGCCAAGAGGGGACAGGCTCCTACAATGAGCAGTTCTTC. This codes for CASSQEGTGSYNEQFF. The chain uses TRBV14 and TRBJ2-1; TRBD1 matches 8 bases. CDR1 and CDR2 (germline): SGHDN, FVKESK. This CDR3 comprises 16 residues. V gave up 0 bases and J gave up 0 bases; unmatched junction bases: 1.

CDR3 residues: CSARGASYEQYF. The DNA for the CDR3 is TGCAGTGCTAGAGGGGCCTCCTACGAGCAGTACTTC. The chain couples TRBV20-1 to TRBJ2-7; no definite D call. The CDR3 loop spans 12 amino acids. Looked up from germline, CDR1 is DFQATT and CDR2 is SNEGSKA (reference sequence). Trimming shortened V by 1 base and J by 0 bases, and 4 bases separated the two germline ends.

This clonotype was seen a few times. The V call is TRBV15, the J call TRBJ1-2; D may be TRBD1 (5 bases). The CDR3 is made up of 13 amino acids. The V and J ends lost 5 bases and 9 bases respectively, with 16 bases between them. CDR1 is LNHNV and CDR2 is YYDKDF in the germline V gene (reference sequence). CDR3 sequence (DNA): TGTGCCACCAGCCAAGGTATCGGGGCACGCTACACCTTC. Translating it yields CATSQGIGARYTF.

To note about this clonotype: One end of the junction does not line up with germline, which may come from a read error. CDR3 sequence (DNA): TGTGCCAACAGCTTAACGGGAGCTTCACCCCTCCACTTT. Amino acids: CANSLTGASPLHF. The V call is TRBV7-3, the J call TRBJ1-6; D unclear. The CDR3 length is 13 residues. Germline CDR1 is SGHTA and CDR2 is FQGTGA.

There are many counts of this clonotype. This chain joins TRBV20-1 and TRBJ1-5; D unresolved. V dropped 5 bases and J dropped 7 bases, with 9 bases sitting between them. Germline assignment: CDR1 DFQATT and CDR2 SNEGSKA (reference sequence). CDR3 length equals 11 residues. The DNA of the CDR3 is TGCAGTGCTGTCCTGGGGCAGCCCCAGCATTTT. Amino acids: CSAVLGQPQHF.

This clonotype was counted ten times or more. CDR3 residues: CSASPFDTEAFF. CDR3 nucleotide sequence: TGCAGCGCTTCGCCCTTCGACACTGAAGCTTTCTTT. V is TRBV29-1 and J is TRBJ1-1; no definite D call. Trimming stripped 7 bases from V and 3 bases from J, with 12 bases between. Germline CDR1 is SQVTM and CDR2 is ANQGSEA. This CDR3 contains 12 residues.

This clonotype was observed at least ten times. The chain uses TRBV6-1 and TRBJ1-1; no reliable D call. Germline V gene sequence: CDR1 MNHNS, CDR2 SASEGT. V lost 7 bases and J 11 bases, leaving 11 bases between the germline ends. The CDR3 loop spans 10 amino acids. The CDR3 DNA is TGTGCCAGCAATCAACATGGGGCTTTCTTT. It encodes CASNQHGAFF.

This clonotype was counted ten times or more. This rearrangement joins TRBV6-1 to TRBJ1-6; 10 bases line up with TRBD1. V lost 4 bases, J lost 9 bases, and 0 bases stayed unmatched. The V gene's germline CDR1 is MNHNS and CDR2 SASEGT. The CDR3 runs to 13 residues. CDR3 bases: TGTGCCAGCAGTGGGACAGGGGGTTCACCCCTCCACTTT. This gives the protein CASSGTGGSPLHF.

In this sample, this clonotype turned up many times. V usage is TRBV12-3 or TRBV12-4 and J usage is TRBJ2-7; D unresolved. Trimming removed 5 bases at V and 3 bases at J, with 11 bases between. CDR3 length: 13 amino acids. CDR3 sequence reads: CASSRPDNYEQYF. CDR3 in DNA: TGTGCCAGCAGTAGACCAGACAACTACGAGCAGTACTTC.

This chain uses TRBV6-5 with TRBJ2-1; D remains ambiguous. The V gene lost 8 bases and the J gene lost 5 bases, with 19 bases spanning the gap. This CDR3 has 15 residues. Per germline, CDR1 MNHEY and CDR2 SVGAGI. CDR3 region: CASRGVGRQHNEQFF. CDR3 nucleotide sequence: TGTGCCAGCCGAGGCGTGGGCCGACAACACAATGAGCAGTTCTTC.

J is TRBJ2-2 and V is TRBV5-1; 7 bases agree with TRBD1. J gave up 13 bases and V 6 bases, and 15 bases lay outside the gene matches. The germline V gene has CDR1 SGHRS and CDR2 YFSETQ. The length of the CDR3 is 14 residues. The CDR3 reads CASTLGQPAGGLFF. The CDR3 region has the DNA TGCGCCAGCACCCTGGGACAGCCGGCGGGCGGGCTGTTTTTT.

This clonotype was recorded at least ten times. The chain carries TRBV7-9 and TRBJ1-1, with TRBD1 as a possible D gene (6 bases). Germline V gene data show CDR1 as SEHNR and CDR2 as FQNEAQ (reference sequence). The CDR3 contains 13 residues. Deletions cut 5 bases from V and 6 bases from J, with 13 bases between. This chain's CDR3 is CASSPRGTSEAFF. The CDR3 DNA is TGTGCCAGCAGCCCCCGAGGGACATCTGAAGCTTTCTTT.